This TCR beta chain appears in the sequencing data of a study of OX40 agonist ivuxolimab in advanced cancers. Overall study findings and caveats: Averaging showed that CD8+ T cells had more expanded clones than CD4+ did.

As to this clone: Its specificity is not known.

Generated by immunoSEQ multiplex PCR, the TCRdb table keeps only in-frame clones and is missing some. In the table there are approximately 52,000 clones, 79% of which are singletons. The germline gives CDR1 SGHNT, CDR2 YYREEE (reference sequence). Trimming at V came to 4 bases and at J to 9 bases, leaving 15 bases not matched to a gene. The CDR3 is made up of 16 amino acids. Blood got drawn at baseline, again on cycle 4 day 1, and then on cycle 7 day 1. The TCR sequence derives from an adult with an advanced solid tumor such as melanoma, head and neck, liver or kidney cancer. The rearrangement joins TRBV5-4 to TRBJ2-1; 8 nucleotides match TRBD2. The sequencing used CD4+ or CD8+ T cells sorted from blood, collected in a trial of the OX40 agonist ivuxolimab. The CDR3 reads CASSEPGLVALGEQFF. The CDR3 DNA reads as TGTGCCAGCAGCGAACCGGGACTAGTTGCGTTAGGTGAGCAGTTCTTC.